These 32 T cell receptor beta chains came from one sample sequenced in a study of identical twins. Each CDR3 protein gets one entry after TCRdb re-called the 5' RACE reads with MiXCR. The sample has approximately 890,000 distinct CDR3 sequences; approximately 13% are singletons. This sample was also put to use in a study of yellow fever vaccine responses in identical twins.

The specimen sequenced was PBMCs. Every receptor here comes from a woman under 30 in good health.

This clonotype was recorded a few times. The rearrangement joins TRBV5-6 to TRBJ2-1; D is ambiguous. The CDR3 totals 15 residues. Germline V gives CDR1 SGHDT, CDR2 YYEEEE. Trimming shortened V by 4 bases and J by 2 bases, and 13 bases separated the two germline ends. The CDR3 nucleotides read TGTGCCAGCAGCATGAGGCGTGTACCCTACAATGAGCAGTTCTTC. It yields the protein CASSMRRVPYNEQFF.

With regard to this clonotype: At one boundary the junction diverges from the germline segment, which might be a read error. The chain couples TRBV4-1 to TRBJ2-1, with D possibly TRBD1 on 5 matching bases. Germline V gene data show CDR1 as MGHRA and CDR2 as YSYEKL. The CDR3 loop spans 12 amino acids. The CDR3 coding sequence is TGCGCCAGCAGCCAAGCCGGGCGACAGCAATTCTTC. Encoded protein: CASSQAGRQQFF.

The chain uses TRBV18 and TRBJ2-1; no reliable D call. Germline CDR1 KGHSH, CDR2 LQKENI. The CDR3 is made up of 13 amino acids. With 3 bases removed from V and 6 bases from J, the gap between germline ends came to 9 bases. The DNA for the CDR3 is TGTGCCAGCTCACCCAGCGAGGTCAATGAGCAGTTCTTC. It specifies CASSPSEVNEQFF.

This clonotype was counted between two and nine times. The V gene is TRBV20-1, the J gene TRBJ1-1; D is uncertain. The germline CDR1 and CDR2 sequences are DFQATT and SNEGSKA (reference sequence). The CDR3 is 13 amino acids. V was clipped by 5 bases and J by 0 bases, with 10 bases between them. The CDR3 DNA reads TGCAGTGCTGGATCTTTCATGAACACTGAAGCTTTCTTT. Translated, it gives CSAGSFMNTEAFF.

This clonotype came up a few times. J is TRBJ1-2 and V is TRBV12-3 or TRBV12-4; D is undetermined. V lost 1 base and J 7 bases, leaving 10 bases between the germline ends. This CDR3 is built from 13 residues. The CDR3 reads CASSLDPISGYTF. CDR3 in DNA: TGTGCCAGCAGTTTAGATCCCATATCTGGCTACACCTTC.

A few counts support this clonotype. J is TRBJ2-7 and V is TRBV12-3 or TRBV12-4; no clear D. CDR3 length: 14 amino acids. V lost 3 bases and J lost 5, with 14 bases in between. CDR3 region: CASSLGNLRDEQYF. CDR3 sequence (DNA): TGTGCCAGCAGTTTGGGAAACCTCCGGGACGAGCAGTACTTC.

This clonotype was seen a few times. CDR3 in amino acids: CASSPDPAGELFF. In DNA form, the CDR3 reads TGTGCCAGCAGCCCAGACCCCGCCGGGGAGCTGTTTTTT. V is TRBV7-8 and J is TRBJ2-2, with unresolved D. Germline CDR1 SGHVS, CDR2 FQNEAQ. This CDR3 is built from 13 residues. V lost 5 bases and J lost 6, with 10 bases in between.

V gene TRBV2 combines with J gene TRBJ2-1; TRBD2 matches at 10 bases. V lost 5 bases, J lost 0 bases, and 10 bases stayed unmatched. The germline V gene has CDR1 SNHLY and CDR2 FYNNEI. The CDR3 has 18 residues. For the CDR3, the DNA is TGTGCCAGCAGTTCCCAGTCTAGACTAGCGGGCTCCTACAATGAGCAGTTCTTC. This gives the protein CASSSQSRLAGSYNEQFF.

CDR3 loop: CASSSGGRGIGNEQFF. Written as DNA, the CDR3 is TGTGCCAGCAGCTCTGGGGGGCGGGGTATTGGGAATGAGCAGTTCTTC. The rearrangement joins TRBV7-2 to TRBJ2-1; either TRBD1 or TRBD2 may supply D (6 bases each). CDR3 length equals 16 residues. Germline CDR1 reads SGHTA; CDR2 reads FQGNSA. V lost 4 bases and J lost 7, with 20 bases in between.

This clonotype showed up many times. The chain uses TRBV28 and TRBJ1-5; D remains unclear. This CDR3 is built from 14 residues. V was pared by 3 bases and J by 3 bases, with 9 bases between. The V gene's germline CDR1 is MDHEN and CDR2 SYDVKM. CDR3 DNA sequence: TGTGCCAGCAGTTTGCACAGACCCAATCAGCCCCAGCATTTT. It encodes CASSLHRPNQPQHF.

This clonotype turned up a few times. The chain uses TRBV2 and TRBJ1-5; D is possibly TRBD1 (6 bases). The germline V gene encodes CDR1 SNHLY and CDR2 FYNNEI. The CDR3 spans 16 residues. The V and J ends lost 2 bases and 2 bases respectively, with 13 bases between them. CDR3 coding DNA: TGTGCCAGCAGTGAAAGGGGGGGGCGCGGCAATCAGCCCCAGCATTTT. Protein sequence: CASSERGGRGNQPQHF.

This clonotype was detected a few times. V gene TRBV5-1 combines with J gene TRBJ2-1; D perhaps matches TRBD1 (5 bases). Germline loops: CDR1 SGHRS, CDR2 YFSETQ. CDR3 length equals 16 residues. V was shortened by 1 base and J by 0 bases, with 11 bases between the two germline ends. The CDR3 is CASSLRWTSSYNEQFF. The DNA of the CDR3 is TGCGCCAGCAGCTTGAGGTGGACAAGCTCCTACAATGAGCAGTTCTTC.

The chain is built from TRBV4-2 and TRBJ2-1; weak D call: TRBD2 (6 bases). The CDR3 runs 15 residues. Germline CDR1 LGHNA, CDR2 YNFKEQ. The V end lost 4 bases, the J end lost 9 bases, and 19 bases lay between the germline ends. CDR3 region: CASSPNSGTSIEQFF. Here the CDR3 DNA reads TGTGCCAGCAGCCCTAATAGCGGTACCTCGATTGAGCAGTTCTTC.

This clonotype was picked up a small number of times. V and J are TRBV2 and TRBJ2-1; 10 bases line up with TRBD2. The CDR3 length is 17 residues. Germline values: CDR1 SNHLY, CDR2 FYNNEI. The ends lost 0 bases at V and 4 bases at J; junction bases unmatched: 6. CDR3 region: CASSEAATSGIYNEQFF. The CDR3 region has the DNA TGTGCCAGCAGTGAAGCGGCAACTAGCGGGATTTACAATGAGCAGTTCTTC.

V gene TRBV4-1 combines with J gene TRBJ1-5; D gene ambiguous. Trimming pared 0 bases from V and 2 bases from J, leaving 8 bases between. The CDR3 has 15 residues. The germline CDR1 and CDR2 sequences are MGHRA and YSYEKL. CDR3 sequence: CASSQDSEGNQPQHF. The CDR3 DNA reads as TGCGCCAGCAGCCAAGATTCGGAGGGCAATCAGCCCCAGCATTTT.

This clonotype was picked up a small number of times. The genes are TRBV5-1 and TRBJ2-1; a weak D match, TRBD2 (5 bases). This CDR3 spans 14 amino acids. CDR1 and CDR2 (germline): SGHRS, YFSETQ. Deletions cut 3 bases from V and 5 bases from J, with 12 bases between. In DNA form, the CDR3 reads TGCGCCAGCAGCTGGGTAGCGAGCAACAATGAGCAGTTCTTC. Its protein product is CASSWVASNNEQFF. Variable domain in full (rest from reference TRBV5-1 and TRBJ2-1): KAGVTQTPRYLIKTRGQQVTLSCSPISGHRSVSWYQQTPGQGLQFLFEYFSETQRNKGNFPGRFSGRQFSNSRSEMNVSTLELGDSALYLCASSWVASNNEQFFGPGTRLTVL.

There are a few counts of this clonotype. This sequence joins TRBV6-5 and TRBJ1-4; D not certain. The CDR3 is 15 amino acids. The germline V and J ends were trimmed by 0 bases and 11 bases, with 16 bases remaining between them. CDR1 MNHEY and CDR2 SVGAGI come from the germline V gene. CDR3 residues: CASSYSTKGNLKLFF. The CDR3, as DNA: TGTGCCAGCAGTTACTCGACTAAAGGGAACTTGAAACTGTTTTTT.

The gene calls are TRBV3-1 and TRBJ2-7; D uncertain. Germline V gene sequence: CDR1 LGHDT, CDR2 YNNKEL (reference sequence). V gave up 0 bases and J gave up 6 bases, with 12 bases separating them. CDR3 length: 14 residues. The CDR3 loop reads CASSQDFGWVEQYF. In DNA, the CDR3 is TGTGCCAGCAGCCAAGACTTCGGATGGGTCGAGCAGTACTTC.

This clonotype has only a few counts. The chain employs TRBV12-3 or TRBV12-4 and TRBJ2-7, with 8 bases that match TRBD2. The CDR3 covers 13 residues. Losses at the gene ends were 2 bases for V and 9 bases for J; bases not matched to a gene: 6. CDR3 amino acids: CASSLWGLEVQYF. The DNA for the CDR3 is TGTGCCAGCAGTTTATGGGGACTAGAAGTGCAGTACTTC.

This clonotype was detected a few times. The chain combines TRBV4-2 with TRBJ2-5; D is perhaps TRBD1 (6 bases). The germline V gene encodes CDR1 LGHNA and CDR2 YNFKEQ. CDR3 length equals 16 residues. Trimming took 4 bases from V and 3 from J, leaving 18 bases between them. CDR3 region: CASSPLSQGTKETQYF. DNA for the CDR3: TGTGCCAGCAGCCCCCTCAGCCAGGGGACAAAAGAGACCCAGTACTTC.

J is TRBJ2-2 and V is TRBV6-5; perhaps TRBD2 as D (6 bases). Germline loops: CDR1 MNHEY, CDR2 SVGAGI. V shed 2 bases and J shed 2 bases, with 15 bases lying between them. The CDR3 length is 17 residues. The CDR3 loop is CASSYLAGLPNTGELFF. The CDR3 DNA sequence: TGTGCCAGCAGTTACCTGGCGGGGCTACCTAACACCGGGGAGCTGTTTTTT.

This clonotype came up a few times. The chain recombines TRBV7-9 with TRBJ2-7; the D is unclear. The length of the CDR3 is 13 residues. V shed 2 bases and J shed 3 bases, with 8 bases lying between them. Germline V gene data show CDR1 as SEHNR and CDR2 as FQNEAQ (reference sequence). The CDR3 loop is CASSLSSGYEQYV. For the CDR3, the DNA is TGTGCCAGCAGCTTATCATCCGGCTACGAGCAGTACGTC.

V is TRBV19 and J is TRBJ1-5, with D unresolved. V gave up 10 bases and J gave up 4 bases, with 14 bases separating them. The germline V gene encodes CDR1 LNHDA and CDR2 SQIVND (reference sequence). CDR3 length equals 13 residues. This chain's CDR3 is CATKPGVNQPQHF. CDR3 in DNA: TGTGCCACCAAACCTGGAGTGAATCAGCCCCAGCATTTT.

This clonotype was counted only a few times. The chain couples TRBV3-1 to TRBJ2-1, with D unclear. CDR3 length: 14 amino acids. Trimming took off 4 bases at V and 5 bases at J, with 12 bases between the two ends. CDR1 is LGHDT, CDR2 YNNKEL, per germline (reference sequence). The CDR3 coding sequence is TGTGCCAGCAGCCGAGGACGGATGAACAATGAGCAGTTCTTC. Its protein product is CASSRGRMNNEQFF.

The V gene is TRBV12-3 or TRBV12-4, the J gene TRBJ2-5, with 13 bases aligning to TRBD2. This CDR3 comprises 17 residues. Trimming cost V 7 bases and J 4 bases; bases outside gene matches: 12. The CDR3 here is CASKSAPLAGGGETQYF. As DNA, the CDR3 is TGTGCCAGCAAATCCGCCCCACTAGCGGGAGGGGGAGAGACCCAGTACTTC.

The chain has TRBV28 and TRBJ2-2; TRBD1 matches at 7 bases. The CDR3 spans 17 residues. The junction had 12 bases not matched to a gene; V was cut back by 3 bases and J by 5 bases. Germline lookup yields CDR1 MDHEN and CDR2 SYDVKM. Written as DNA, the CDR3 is TGTGCCAGCAGTTTGGACGACAGGGTTGTGTTTACCGGGGAGCTGTTTTTT. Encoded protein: CASSLDDRVVFTGELFF.

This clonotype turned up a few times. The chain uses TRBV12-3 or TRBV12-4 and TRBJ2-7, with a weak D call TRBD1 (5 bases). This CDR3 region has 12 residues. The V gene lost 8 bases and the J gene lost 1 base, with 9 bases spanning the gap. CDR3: CASRQGSYEQYV. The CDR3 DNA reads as TGTGCCAGCCGCCAGGGATCCTACGAGCAGTACGTC.

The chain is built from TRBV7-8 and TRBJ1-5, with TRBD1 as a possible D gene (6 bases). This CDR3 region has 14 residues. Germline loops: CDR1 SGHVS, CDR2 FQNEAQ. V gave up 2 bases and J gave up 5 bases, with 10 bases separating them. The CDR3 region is CASSLRGEYQPQHF. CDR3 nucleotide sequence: TGTGCCAGCAGCTTAAGGGGGGAATATCAGCCCCAGCATTTT.

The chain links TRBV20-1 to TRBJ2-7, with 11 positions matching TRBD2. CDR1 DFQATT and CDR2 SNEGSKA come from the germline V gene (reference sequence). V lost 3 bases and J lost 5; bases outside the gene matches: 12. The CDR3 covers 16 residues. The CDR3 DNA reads TGCAGTGCTAGGAAACTAGCGGGAGTCGTGTTGAACGAGCAGTACTTC. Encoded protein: CSARKLAGVVLNEQYF.

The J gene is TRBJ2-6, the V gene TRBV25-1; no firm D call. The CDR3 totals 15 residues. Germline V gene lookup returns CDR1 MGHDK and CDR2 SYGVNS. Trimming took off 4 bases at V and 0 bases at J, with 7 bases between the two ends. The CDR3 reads CASSGDISGANVLTF. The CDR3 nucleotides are TGTGCCAGCAGTGGAGACATCTCTGGGGCCAACGTCCTGACTTTC.

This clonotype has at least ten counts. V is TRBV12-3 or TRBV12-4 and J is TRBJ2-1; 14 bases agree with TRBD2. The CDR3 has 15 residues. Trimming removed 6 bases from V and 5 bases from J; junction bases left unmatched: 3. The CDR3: CASRMTSGGDNEQFF. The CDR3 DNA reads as TGTGCCAGCAGGATGACTAGCGGGGGGGACAATGAGCAGTTCTTC.

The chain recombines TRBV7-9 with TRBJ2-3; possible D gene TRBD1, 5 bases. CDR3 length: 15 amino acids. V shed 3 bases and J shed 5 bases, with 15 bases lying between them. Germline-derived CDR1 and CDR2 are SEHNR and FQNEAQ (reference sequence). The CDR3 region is CASSFWQMTVDTQYF. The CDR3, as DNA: TGTGCCAGCAGCTTCTGGCAGATGACAGTAGATACGCAGTATTTT.